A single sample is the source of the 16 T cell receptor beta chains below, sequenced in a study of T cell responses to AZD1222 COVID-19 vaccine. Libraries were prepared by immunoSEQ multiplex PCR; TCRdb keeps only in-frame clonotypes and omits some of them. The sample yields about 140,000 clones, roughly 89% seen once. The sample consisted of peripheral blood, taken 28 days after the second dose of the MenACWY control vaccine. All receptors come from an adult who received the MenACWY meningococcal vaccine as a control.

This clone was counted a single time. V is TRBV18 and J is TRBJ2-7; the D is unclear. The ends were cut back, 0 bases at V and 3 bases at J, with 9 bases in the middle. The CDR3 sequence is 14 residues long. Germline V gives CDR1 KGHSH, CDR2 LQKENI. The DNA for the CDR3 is TGTGCCAGCTCACCACCCGCTAGGAGCTACGAGCAGTACTTC. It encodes CASSPPARSYEQYF.

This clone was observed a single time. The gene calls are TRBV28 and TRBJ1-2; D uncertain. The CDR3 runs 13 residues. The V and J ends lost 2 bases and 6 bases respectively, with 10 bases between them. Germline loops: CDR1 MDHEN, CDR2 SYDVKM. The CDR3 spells CASSLGPNHGYTF. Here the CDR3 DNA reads TGTGCCAGCAGTTTAGGGCCTAATCATGGCTACACCTTC.

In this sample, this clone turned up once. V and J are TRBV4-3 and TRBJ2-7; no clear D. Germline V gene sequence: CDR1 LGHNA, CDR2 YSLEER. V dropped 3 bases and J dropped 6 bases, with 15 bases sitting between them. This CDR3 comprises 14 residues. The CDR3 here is CASSHTISQAEQYF. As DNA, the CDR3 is TGCGCCAGCAGCCACACTATAAGTCAGGCCGAGCAGTACTTC.

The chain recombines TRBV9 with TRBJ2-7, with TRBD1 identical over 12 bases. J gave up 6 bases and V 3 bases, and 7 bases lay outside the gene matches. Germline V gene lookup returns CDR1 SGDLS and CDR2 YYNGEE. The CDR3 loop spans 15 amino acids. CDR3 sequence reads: CASSETGTGGIEQYF. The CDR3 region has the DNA TGTGCCAGCAGCGAGACCGGGACAGGGGGCATCGAGCAGTACTTC. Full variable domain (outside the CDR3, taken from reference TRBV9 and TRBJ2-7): DSGVTQTPKHLITATGQRVTLRCSPRSGDLSVYWYQQSLDQGLQFLIQYYNGEERAKGNILERFSAQQFPDLHSELNLSSLELGDSALYFCASSETGTGGIEQYFGPGTRLTVT.

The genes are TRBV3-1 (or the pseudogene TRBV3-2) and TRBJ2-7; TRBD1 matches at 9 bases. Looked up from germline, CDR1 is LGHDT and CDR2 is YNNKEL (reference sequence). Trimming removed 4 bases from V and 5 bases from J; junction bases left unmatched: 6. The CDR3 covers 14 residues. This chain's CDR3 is CASSPTGQGHEQYF. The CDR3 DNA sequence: TGTGCCAGCAGCCCGACGGGACAGGGCCACGAGCAGTACTTC.

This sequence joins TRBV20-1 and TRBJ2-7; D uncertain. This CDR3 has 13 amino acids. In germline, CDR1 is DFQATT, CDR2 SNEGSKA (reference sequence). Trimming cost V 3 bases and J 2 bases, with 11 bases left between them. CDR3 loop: CSASQTGPYEQYF. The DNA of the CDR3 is TGCAGTGCTAGTCAAACCGGGCCCTACGAGCAGTACTTC.

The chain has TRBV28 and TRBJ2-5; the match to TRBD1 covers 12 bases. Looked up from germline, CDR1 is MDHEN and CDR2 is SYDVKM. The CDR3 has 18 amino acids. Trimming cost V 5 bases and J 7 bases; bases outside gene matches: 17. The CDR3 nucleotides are TGTGCCAGCAGTACTCAAATGCCCGGGACAGGGGGCGGTTGGACCCAGTACTTC. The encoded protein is CASSTQMPGTGGGWTQYF.

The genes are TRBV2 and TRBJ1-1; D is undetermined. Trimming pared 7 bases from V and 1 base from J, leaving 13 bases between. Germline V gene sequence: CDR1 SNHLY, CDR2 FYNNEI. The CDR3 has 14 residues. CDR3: CASTPLLGNTEAFF. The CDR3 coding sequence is TGTGCCAGCACGCCCCTCCTTGGGAACACTGAAGCTTTCTTT. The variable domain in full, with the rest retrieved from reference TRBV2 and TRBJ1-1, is EPEVTQTPSHQVTQMGQEVILRCVPISNHLYFYWYRQILGQKVEFLVSFYNNEISEKSEIFDDQFSVERPDGSNFTLKIRSTKLEDSAMYFCASTPLLGNTEAFFGQGTRLTVV.

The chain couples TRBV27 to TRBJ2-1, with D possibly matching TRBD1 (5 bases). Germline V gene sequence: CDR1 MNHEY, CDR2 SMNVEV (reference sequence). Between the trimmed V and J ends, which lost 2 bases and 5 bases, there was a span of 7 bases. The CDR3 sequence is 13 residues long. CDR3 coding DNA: TGTGCCAGCAGTTTACAGGGAAACAATGAGCAGTTCTTC. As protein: CASSLQGNNEQFF.

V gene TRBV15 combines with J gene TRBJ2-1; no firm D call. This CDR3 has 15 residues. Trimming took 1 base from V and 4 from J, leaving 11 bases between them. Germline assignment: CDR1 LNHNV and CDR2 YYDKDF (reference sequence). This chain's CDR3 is CATSRAGTVYNEQFF. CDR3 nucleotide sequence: TGTGCCACCAGCAGAGCGGGCACGGTTTACAATGAGCAGTTCTTC. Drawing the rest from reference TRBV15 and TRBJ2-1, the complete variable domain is DAMVIQNPRYQVTQFGKPVTLSCSQTLNHNVMYWYQQKSSQAPKLLFHYYDKDFNNEADTPDNFQSRRPNTSFCFLDIRSPGLGDTAMYLCATSRAGTVYNEQFFGPGTRLTVL.

The CDR3: CASVDRIMNTEAFF. The CDR3 DNA reads TGTGCCAGCGTGGACAGAATCATGAACACTGAAGCTTTCTTT. The chain joins TRBV6-5 to TRBJ1-1; perhaps TRBD1 as D (6 bases). Germline V gives CDR1 MNHEY, CDR2 SVGAGI. V shed 8 bases and J shed 0 bases, with 13 bases lying between them. There are 14 residues in the CDR3.

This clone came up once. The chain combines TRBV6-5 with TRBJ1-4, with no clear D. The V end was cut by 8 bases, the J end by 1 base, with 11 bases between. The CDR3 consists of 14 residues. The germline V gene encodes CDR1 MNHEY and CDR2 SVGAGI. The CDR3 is CASWYGGTNEKLFF. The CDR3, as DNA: TGTGCCAGCTGGTACGGAGGAACTAATGAAAAACTGTTTTTT.

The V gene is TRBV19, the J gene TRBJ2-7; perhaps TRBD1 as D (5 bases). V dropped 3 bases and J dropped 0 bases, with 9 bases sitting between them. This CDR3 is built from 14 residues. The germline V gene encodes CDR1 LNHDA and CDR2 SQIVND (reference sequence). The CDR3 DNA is TGTGCCAGTAGTATCGTCAGGGACTCCTACGAGCAGTACTTC. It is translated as CASSIVRDSYEQYF. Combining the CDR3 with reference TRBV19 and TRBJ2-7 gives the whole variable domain DGGITQSPKYLFRKEGQNVTLSCEQNLNHDAMYWYRQDPGQGLRLIYYSQIVNDFQKGDIAEGYSVSREKKESFPLTVTSAQKNPTAFYLCASSIVRDSYEQYFGPGTRLTVT.

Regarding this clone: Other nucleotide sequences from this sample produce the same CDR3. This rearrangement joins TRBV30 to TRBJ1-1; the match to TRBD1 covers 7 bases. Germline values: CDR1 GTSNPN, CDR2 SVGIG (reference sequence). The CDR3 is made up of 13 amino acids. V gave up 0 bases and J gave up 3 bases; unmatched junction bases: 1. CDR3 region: CAWSVQGDTEAFF. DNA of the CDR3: TGTGCCTGGAGTGTGCAGGGGGACACTGAAGCTTTCTTT.

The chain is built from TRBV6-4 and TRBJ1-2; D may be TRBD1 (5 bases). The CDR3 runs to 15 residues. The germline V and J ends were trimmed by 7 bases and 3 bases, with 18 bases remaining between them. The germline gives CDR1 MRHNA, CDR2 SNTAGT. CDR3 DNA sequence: TGTGCCAGCACCCCGGATCAGGGTCGGGACTATGGCTACACCTTC. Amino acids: CASTPDQGRDYGYTF.

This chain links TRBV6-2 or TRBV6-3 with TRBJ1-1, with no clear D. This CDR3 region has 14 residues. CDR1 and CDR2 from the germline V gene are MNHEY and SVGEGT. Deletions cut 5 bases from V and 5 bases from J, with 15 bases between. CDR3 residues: CASSTISPGTEAFF. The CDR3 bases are TGTGCCAGCAGTACCATCAGCCCCGGGACTGAAGCTTTCTTT.